The rows below give T cell receptor beta chains drawn from one sample of a study of radiotherapy plus CTLA-4 blockade in lung cancer. TCRdb keeps only in-frame clones here, not all; method: immunoSEQ multiplex PCR. There are over 85,000 clones in the sample; approximately 80% occur only once, and more than 20% lies in the top ten. This specimen was peripheral blood, taken from a patient treated with radiotherapy plus ipilimumab. These receptor sequences come from a human donor with non-small cell lung cancer that progressed on radiotherapy plus ipilimumab. CDR3s include the opening cysteine and the closing phenylalanine or tryptophan. A D gene is named only where the DNA matches it firmly. The size of a clone is reported for some rows only, either as once, few or many, or as a class for expanded clones.

clone_size,d_call,j_call,v_call,cdr3_aa,cdr3_nt
NA,TRBD1,TRBJ1-5,TRBV7-9,CASSVGQGNQPQHF,TGTGCCAGCAGCGTGGGACAGGGGAATCAGCCCCAGCATTTT
NA,TRBD1,TRBJ1-1,TRBV5-1,CASRRGLDTEAFF,TGCGCCAGCCGCAGGGGGCTGGACACTGAAGCTTTCTTT
NA,TRBD2,TRBJ2-5,TRBV5-8,CASSFVAGRARETQYF,TGTGCCAGCAGCTTTGTAGCGGGACGGGCTAGAGAGACCCAGTACTTC
NA,TRBD2,TRBJ2-1,TRBV28,CASSWGTSGEGQFF,TGTGCCAGCAGTTGGGGGACTAGCGGGGAGGGGCAGTTCTTC
few,NA,TRBJ2-3,TRBV5-8,CASSLSYTQYF,TGTGCCAGCAGCTTGTCGTATACGCAGTATTTT
NA,TRBD1,TRBJ1-4,TRBV29-1,CSVETGGGSKLFF,TGCAGCGTAGAAACAGGGGGCGGATCAAAACTGTTTTTT
few,NA,TRBJ1-1,TRBV10-1,CASSVRRGRTEAFF,TGCGCCAGCAGTGTTAGGCGAGGAAGGACTGAAGCTTTCTTT
NA,TRBD1,TRBJ2-5,TRBV2,CASSELQGVSETQYF,TGTGCCAGCAGTGAGCTCCAGGGGGTCTCGGAGACCCAGTACTTC
once,TRBD1,TRBJ2-1,TRBV6-5,CASSYRQGYSEQFF,TGTGCCAGCAGTTACAGACAGGGTTACAGTGAGCAGTTCTTC
NA,NA,TRBJ2-1,TRBV27,CASSFQIDNEQFF,TGTGCCAGCAGTTTCCAAATCGACAATGAGCAGTTCTTC
once,NA,TRBJ2-7,TRBV6-1,CASSETSDSYEQYF,TGTGCCAGCAGTGAGACGTCAGACTCCTACGAGCAGTACTTC
NA,NA,TRBJ1-2,TRBV14,CASSLNTPGYGYTF,TGTGCCAGCAGCCTTAACACCCCAGGGTATGGCTACACCTTC
NA,NA,TRBJ2-5,TRBV11-2,CASSRPGRRQETQYF,TGTGCCAGCAGCCGACCGGGACGTCGCCAAGAGACCCAGTACTTC
NA,NA,TRBJ1-3,TRBV10-2,CASSERGSGNTIYF,TGCGCCAGCAGTGAAAGGGGCTCTGGAAACACCATATATTTT
NA,NA,TRBJ1-3,TRBV5-4,CASSLQGIGNTIYF,TGTGCCAGCAGCTTGCAGGGAATTGGAAACACCATATATTTT
NA,NA,TRBJ2-5,TRBV5-4,CASSYGQRETQYF,TGTGCCAGCAGCTACGGACAGCGGGAGACCCAGTACTTC
NA,TRBD1,TRBJ1-2,TRBV6-6,CASSPGQGPYGYTF,TGTGCCAGCAGTCCCGGACAGGGCCCCTATGGCTACACCTTC
NA,NA,TRBJ2-5,TRBV29-1,CSVARSGERKTQYF,TGCAGCGTAGCAAGGTCAGGGGAAAGGAAGACCCAGTACTTC
NA,TRBD1,TRBJ2-1,TRBV5-5,CASSLAGGNEQFF,TGTGCCAGCAGCTTGGCAGGGGGCAATGAGCAGTTCTTC
NA,TRBD1,TRBJ1-1,TRBV4-1,CASSQQGDTEAFF,TGCGCCAGCAGCCAACAGGGGGACACTGAAGCTTTCTTT
NA,TRBD2,TRBJ2-2,TRBV7-9,CASRPSAGGAGELFF,TGTGCCAGCAGACCCTCAGCGGGAGGGGCTGGGGAGCTGTTTTTT
NA,TRBD1,TRBJ2-3,TRBV5-5,CASSHTGTGRDTQYF,TGTGCCAGCAGCCATACCGGGACAGGGAGAGATACGCAGTATTTT
NA,NA,TRBJ2-5,TRBV7-9,CASSLGGRQETQYF,TGTGCCAGCAGCTTAGGTGGCAGACAAGAGACCCAGTACTTC
once,NA,TRBJ1-4,TRBV6-5,CASSHRTPNEKLFF,TGTGCCAGCAGCCACCGGACACCTAATGAAAAACTGTTTTTT
once,NA,TRBJ1-5,TRBV6-5,CASSNGVNQPQHF,TGTGCCAGCAGTAACGGGGTAAATCAGCCCCAGCATTTT
NA,NA,TRBJ2-1,TRBV5-6,CASSSQTRGLSSYNEQFF,TGTGCCAGCAGCTCGCAAACCCGAGGGTTAAGCTCCTACAATGAGCAGTTCTTC
NA,TRBD1,TRBJ2-1,TRBV6-1,CATTRQGGYNEQFF,TGTGCCACCACTCGACAGGGGGGGTACAATGAGCAGTTCTTC
NA,TRBD1,TRBJ2-2,TRBV27,CASREGTGNTGELFF,TGTGCCAGCAGGGAGGGGACAGGGAACACCGGGGAGCTGTTTTTT